A selection of T cell receptor beta chains follows, all from one sample in a study of shared clonotypes between healthy human individuals. Assay: immunoSEQ multiplex PCR; the TCRdb copy retains only in-frame clones and omits some. In the table there are roughly 2 million clones, over 85% of which are singletons. The material sequenced was naive CD8+ T cells sorted from blood. The receptors were sampled from a man in his late teens or twenties in good health. Each CDR3 is given with its conserved first and last residue. Expanded clones get a size class; other rows say once, few or many, or leave the size out.

V	size	J	CDR3
TRBV27	NA	TRBJ1-1	CASSVAMGTMTEAFF
TRBV2	NA	TRBJ2-4	CASRGPSYQNIQYF
TRBV7-9	NA	TRBJ2-1	CASSFPLAGVSNEQFF
TRBV14	NA	TRBJ2-5	CASSYDRSSILQETQYF
TRBV6-5	NA	TRBJ1-1	CASSWAEGHTEAFF
TRBV5-1	NA	TRBJ2-7	CASRFQGYEQYF
TRBV7-9	NA	TRBJ1-4	CASSLIKGGGDEKLFF
TRBV7-6	NA	TRBJ2-7	CASSLAQGYEQYF
TRBV14	NA	TRBJ2-1	CASSQDQGLYNEQFF
TRBV4-3	NA	TRBJ2-1	CASSQGASTYNEQFF
TRBV6-5	NA	TRBJ2-5	CASSYNAGAAETQYF
TRBV25-1	once	TRBJ2-2	CASSEGHNTGELFF
TRBV7-9	few	TRBJ1-5	CASSPSGQDSNQPQHF
TRBV5-5	NA	TRBJ1-1	CASSFGGYAEAFF
TRBV7-2	NA	TRBJ2-3	CASSLEGGLADPDTQYF
TRBV19	NA	TRBJ2-7	CASSIGPSGGPYEQYF
TRBV5-1	NA	TRBJ2-7	CASSLEQGPYYEQYF
TRBV10-1	NA	TRBJ2-7	CASSPRMFYEQYF
TRBV5-6	NA	TRBJ2-7	CASSFLMSGYEQYF
TRBV7-6	NA	TRBJ2-5	CASSVWTADQETQYF
TRBV11-2	NA	TRBJ1-2	CASSLGGGGYTF
TRBV9	few	TRBJ2-2	CASSERGTDKVTGELFF
TRBV9	NA	TRBJ1-1	CASSETDRGTEAFF
TRBV7-9	NA	TRBJ2-1	CASTWGQGADNEQFF
TRBV9	NA	TRBJ2-3	CASNGLATDTQYF
TRBV28	once	TRBJ1-6	CASSLNAGSSYNSPLHF
TRBV28	NA	TRBJ1-3	CASRILQGADTIYF
TRBV28	few	TRBJ2-7	CASSTHRGLASYEQYF
TRBV28	NA	TRBJ2-7	CASSLVGYEQYF